The sequence of this T cell receptor (beta chain) was determined in a study of neurological immune-mediated disorders. Study-wide points: No sharing of CDR3 amino acid sequences was observed among expanded clones across subjects, suggesting private repertoires in all groups.

TCRdb fed the 5' RACE reads into MiXCR, producing one record per CDR3 protein. The sample shows about 40,000 distinct CDR3 sequences, more than 12% of them seen only once. V shed 0 bases and J shed 3 bases, with 9 bases lying between them. Germline CDR1 SGHRS, CDR2 YFSETQ. The CDR3 runs to 14 residues. This clonotype was recorded many times. The antigen is undetermined. The sequence came from a woman aged 55 to 70 with HTLV-1-associated myelopathy (HAM/TSP). The sample taken for sequencing was CD4+ T cells from blood. The chain recombines TRBV5-1 with TRBJ2-5; D not certain. This CDR3 is CASSLGDLEETQYF. CDR3 DNA sequence: TGCGCCAGCAGCTTGGGAGACCTGGAAGAGACCCAGTACTTC.